Each of the 28 T cell receptor beta chains below was sequenced from the same sample in a study of blood T cell repertoires in COVID-19. The data were produced by immunoSEQ multiplex PCR, yet TCRdb's version contains in-frame clones alone and is incomplete. This sample yields 70,000 to 100,000 clones, of which 70% to 90% are seen a single time; 1.2% belongs to the top ten. Material for sequencing was peripheral blood. The source is a man at least 80 years old with active or convalescent COVID-19.

This CDR3 reads CASRNPGLAQRRETQYF. CDR3 DNA sequence: TGCGCCAGCAGGAACCCGGGACTAGCACAAAGGCGGGAGACCCAGTACTTC. V is TRBV5-1 and J is TRBJ2-5, with 9 bases fitting TRBD2. The CDR3 extends over 17 amino acids. Unmatched junction bases numbered 16, after V lost 5 bases and J lost 5 bases. Germline loops: CDR1 SGHRS, CDR2 YFSETQ.

The chain couples TRBV5-4 to TRBJ1-2; 9 nucleotides align to TRBD1. The CDR3 loop spans 14 amino acids. V lost 4 bases, J lost 8 bases, and 9 bases stayed unmatched. The V gene's germline CDR1 is SGHNT and CDR2 YYREEE (reference sequence). For the CDR3, the DNA is TGTGCCAGCAGCACGGACAGGGGCCTTCGAGGCTACACCTTC. As protein: CASSTDRGLRGYTF.

A few counts support this clone. CDR3 amino acids: CASSQQASGKALEFF. The CDR3 bases are TGCGCCAGCAGCCAACAAGCTAGCGGGAAAGCCCTAGAGTTCTTC. The rearrangement uses TRBV4-3 and TRBJ2-1; 9 bases agree with TRBD2. The germline V gene has CDR1 LGHNA and CDR2 YSLEER. CDR3 length: 15 amino acids. Trimming removed 2 bases from V and 14 bases from J; junction bases left unmatched: 13.

V and J are TRBV2 and TRBJ2-6; D is possibly TRBD1 (5 bases). This CDR3 spans 15 amino acids. The V gene lost 6 bases and the J gene lost 0 bases, with 9 bases spanning the gap. Germline V gene sequence: CDR1 SNHLY, CDR2 FYNNEI. Here the CDR3 reads CASRKGFSGANVLTF. The CDR3 DNA reads as TGTGCCAGCAGAAAGGGGTTCTCTGGGGCCAACGTCCTGACTTTC.

The chain joins TRBV6-6 to TRBJ2-7; 7 bases are a match to TRBD1. CDR3 size: 14 residues. After removal of 6 bases from V and 2 bases from J, the junction contained 7 bases not matched to a gene. The germline gives CDR1 MNHNY, CDR2 SVGAGI (reference sequence). In nucleotides, the CDR3 is TGTGCCAGCAGCCCGGGACAGTGGGCCTACGAGCAGTACTTC. It codes for CASSPGQWAYEQYF.

The chain couples TRBV7-6 to TRBJ2-3; D gene unclear. Germline CDR1 and CDR2: SGHVS and FNYEAQ. The CDR3 consists of 13 residues. Trimming stripped 5 bases from V and 0 bases from J, with 6 bases between. The CDR3 bases are TGTGCCAGCAGCATCACTAGCACAGATACGCAGTATTTT. As protein: CASSITSTDTQYF.

This sequence joins TRBV5-1 and TRBJ2-7; 9 bases are a match to TRBD2. This CDR3 has 17 amino acids. V lost 0 bases, J lost 5 bases, and 12 bases stayed unmatched. CDR1 and CDR2 from the germline V gene are SGHRS and YFSETQ. The CDR3 here is CASSLGLREGMSHEQYF. The CDR3 DNA reads as TGCGCCAGCAGCTTGGGTCTGCGGGAGGGCATGTCCCACGAGCAGTACTTC.

The chain employs TRBV2 and TRBJ2-7, with D possibly being TRBD2 (6 bases). The CDR3 extends over 15 amino acids. Per the germline V gene, CDR1 is SNHLY and CDR2 is FYNNEI. Trimming took 6 bases from V and 7 from J, leaving 22 bases between them. CDR3 residues: CASRTGTALTGEQYF. Written as DNA, the CDR3 is TGTGCCAGCAGAACCGGGACTGCTCTAACTGGGGAGCAGTACTTC.

The chain couples TRBV29-1 to TRBJ2-5, with 10 nucleotides matching TRBD1. The CDR3 covers 12 residues. Trimming at V came to 5 bases and at J to 4 bases, leaving 1 base not matched to a gene. CDR1 is SQVTM and CDR2 is ANQGSEA in the germline V gene. The CDR3 DNA follows: TGCAGCGTTAGGGACAGGGGAGAGACCCAGTACTTC. Protein: CSVRDRGETQYF.

In DNA form, the CDR3 reads TGTGCCACCCAGACTAGCAGTGGTGCCGGGGAGCTGTTTTTT. It is translated as CATQTSSGAGELFF. The rearrangement joins TRBV28 to TRBJ2-2; 7 nucleotides agree with TRBD2. Germline assignment: CDR1 MDHEN and CDR2 SYDVKM. V was pared by 10 bases and J by 6 bases, with 11 bases of the junction left unmatched. This CDR3 has 14 residues.

In DNA, the CDR3 is TGTGCCAGCAGCCAGGGGACTCCTAGCTCCTACAATGAGCAGTTCTTC. Translated, it gives CASSQGTPSSYNEQFF. J is TRBJ2-1 and V is TRBV4-2, with a weak D call TRBD2 (6 bases). V shed 3 bases and J shed 0 bases, with 12 bases lying between them. The CDR3 extends over 16 amino acids. The germline V gene encodes CDR1 LGHNA and CDR2 YNFKEQ.

The chain couples TRBV4-1 to TRBJ1-5; D is uncertain. This CDR3 comprises 15 residues. Per the germline V gene, CDR1 is MGHRA and CDR2 is YSYEKL. V lost 2 bases, J lost 6 bases, and 14 bases lay in between. The CDR3 region has the DNA TGCGCCAGCAGCCAATCCAGAACCCGGGGTCAGCCCCAGCATTTT. It encodes CASSQSRTRGQPQHF.

V usage is TRBV4-2 and J usage is TRBJ1-3, with a tentative D call TRBD1 (5 bases). From germline, CDR1 is LGHNA and CDR2 YNFKEQ. V was pared by 5 bases and J by 5 bases, with 16 bases between. The CDR3 is made up of 15 amino acids. The CDR3 coding sequence is TGTGCCAGCAGCTCGACCAGGGCCCCCAGAAACACCATATATTTT. This codes for CASSSTRAPRNTIYF.

The rearrangement links TRBV6-1 to TRBJ2-1, with D tentatively TRBD2 (6 bases). Germline assignment: CDR1 MNHNS and CDR2 SASEGT. V lost 3 bases, J lost 9 bases, and 12 bases lay in between. This CDR3 comprises 13 residues. The CDR3 DNA sequence: TGTGCCAGCAGTGATGGAGGGTCTGGTGAGCAGTTCTTC. This translates into CASSDGGSGEQFF.

The chain is built from TRBV1 and TRBJ2-6; the table assigns TRBD2, which was not confirmed against the DNA. TRBV1 is given as a pseudogene. The CDR3 loop spans 18 amino acids. The chain's CDR3 is CTSSQDGDSCSGANVLTF. Here the CDR3 DNA reads TGCACCAGCAGCCAGGACGGGGACTCGTGCTCTGGGGCCAACGTCCTGACTTTC.

This clone was picked up one time. The J gene is TRBJ1-2, the V gene TRBV3-1 (or the pseudogene TRBV3-2), with D unresolved. The CDR3 spans 16 residues. The V gene's germline CDR1 is LGHDT and CDR2 YNNKEL (reference sequence). Trimming shortened V by 0 bases and J by 5 bases, and 16 bases separated the two germline ends. This chain's CDR3 is CASSQDLARLGYGYTF. The CDR3 region has the DNA TGTGCCAGCAGCCAAGATCTAGCCCGACTGGGATATGGCTACACCTTC.

This chain uses TRBV9 with TRBJ2-7, with D tentatively TRBD2 (5 bases). CDR3 length: 13 amino acids. The V gene lost 0 bases and the J gene lost 7 bases, with 11 bases spanning the gap. Looked up from germline, CDR1 is SGDLS and CDR2 is YYNGEE. The CDR3 DNA follows: TGTGCCAGCAGCGTAGAAAACAGCGGAGAGCAGTACTTC. Translated, it gives CASSVENSGEQYF.

The V gene is TRBV19, the J gene TRBJ2-1; 7 bases fit TRBD2. V dropped 5 bases and J dropped 7; count of bases not matched to a gene: 14. Germline V gene data show CDR1 as LNHDA and CDR2 as SQIVND (reference sequence). This CDR3 spans 16 amino acids. This CDR3 is CASSDLAARASNEQFF. DNA of the CDR3: TGTGCCAGTAGTGATCTAGCGGCCAGGGCTTCGAATGAGCAGTTCTTC.

V is TRBV5-1 and J is TRBJ1-4, with D perhaps matching TRBD1 (5 bases). There are 15 residues in the CDR3. V was trimmed by 2 bases and J by 7 bases, leaving 15 bases between them. The germline V gene encodes CDR1 SGHRS and CDR2 YFSETQ. Here the CDR3 DNA reads TGCGCCAGCAGCTTAGTTCAGGGAAGAGGTGAAAAACTGTTTTTT. Residues: CASSLVQGRGEKLFF.

This chain joins TRBV7-3 and TRBJ2-5, with D perhaps TRBD2 (6 bases). This CDR3 contains 15 residues. Trimming pared 2 bases from V and 2 bases from J, leaving 12 bases between. Germline CDR1 SGHTA, CDR2 FQGTGA. The chain's CDR3 is CASSLVSGVQETQYF. The CDR3 bases are TGTGCCAGCAGCTTAGTCTCGGGGGTACAAGAGACCCAGTACTTC.

The chain carries TRBV6-2 or TRBV6-3 and TRBJ2-1; 13 bases align to TRBD2. The CDR3 length is 16 residues. Germline V CDR1 and CDR2: MNHEY, SVGEGT. V lost 5 bases to trimming and J lost 5 bases; unmatched junction nucleotides: 6. The CDR3 is CASSKTSGRSNNEQFF. The DNA for the CDR3 is TGTGCCAGCAGTAAGACTAGCGGGAGGTCCAACAATGAGCAGTTCTTC.

The gene calls are TRBV28 and TRBJ2-7; D might be TRBD1 (6 bases). V was shortened by 8 bases and J by 4 bases, with 9 bases between the two germline ends. Germline-derived CDR1 and CDR2 are MDHEN and SYDVKM. This CDR3 is 11 amino acids long. CDR3 DNA: TGTGCCAGCGGAGACAGGTACGAGCAGTACTTC. It specifies CASGDRYEQYF.

The chain uses TRBV6-5 and TRBJ2-1, with D maybe TRBD2 (6 bases). This CDR3 comprises 16 residues. V was trimmed by 0 bases and J by 3 bases, leaving 12 bases between them. Germline-derived CDR1 and CDR2 are MNHEY and SVGAGI. CDR3 DNA sequence: TGTGCCAGCAGTTACTCGGCGGGAAGGATCTACAATGAGCAGTTCTTC. This translates into CASSYSAGRIYNEQFF.

The V and J genes are TRBV27 and TRBJ2-1; D possibly corresponds to TRBD2 (5 bases). V dropped 6 bases and J dropped 2 bases, with 17 bases sitting between them. Germline V lookup: CDR1 MNHEY, CDR2 SMNVEV (reference sequence). The CDR3 covers 16 residues. The CDR3 coding sequence is TGTGCCAGCAGCAGCCTAGGAGGTGAAGCCTACAATGAGCAGTTCTTC. It yields the protein CASSSLGGEAYNEQFF.

This chain uses TRBV7-9 with TRBJ2-1; D unclear. Germline CDR1 and CDR2: SEHNR and FQNEAQ (reference sequence). This CDR3 is built from 11 residues. Trimming stripped 5 bases from V and 10 bases from J, with 9 bases between. The CDR3 region is CASSPIGEQFF. The CDR3 DNA follows: TGTGCCAGCAGCCCGATCGGGGAGCAGTTCTTC.

The genes are TRBV6-5 and TRBJ1-1, with TRBD1 matching over 8 bases. The germline gives CDR1 MNHEY, CDR2 SVGAGI. The CDR3 has 14 residues. J was trimmed by 11 bases and V by 6 bases; bases with no gene match: 14. The DNA of the CDR3 is TGTGCCAGCAGGGGAGACAGGGGTTTGTTTTATGCTTTCTTT. This translates into CASRGDRGLFYAFF.

J is TRBJ2-2 and V is TRBV18; D may be TRBD2 (6 bases). Germline CDR1 reads KGHSH; CDR2 reads LQKENI. V shed 3 bases and J shed 4 bases, with 15 bases lying between them. There are 16 residues in the CDR3. The CDR3 bases are TGTGCCAGCTCACCTTGGAGGGTTGCGGCCACCGGGGAGCTGTTTTTT. Translated: CASSPWRVAATGELFF.

This chain joins TRBV19 and TRBJ2-7; 12 nucleotides match TRBD1. The CDR3 is 15 amino acids. Germline-derived CDR1 and CDR2 are LNHDA and SQIVND (reference sequence). Trimming at V came to 5 bases and at J to 4 bases, leaving 6 bases not matched to a gene. CDR3 protein: CASSAPGQGAYEQYF. The DNA for the CDR3 is TGTGCCAGTAGTGCCCCGGGACAGGGGGCTTACGAGCAGTACTTC.